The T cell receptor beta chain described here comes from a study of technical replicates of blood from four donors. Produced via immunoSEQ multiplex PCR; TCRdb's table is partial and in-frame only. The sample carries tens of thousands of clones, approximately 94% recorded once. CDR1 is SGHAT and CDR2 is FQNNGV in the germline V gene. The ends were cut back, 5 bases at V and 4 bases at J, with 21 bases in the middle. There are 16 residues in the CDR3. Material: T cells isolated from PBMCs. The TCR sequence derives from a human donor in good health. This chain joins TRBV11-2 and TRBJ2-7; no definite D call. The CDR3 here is CASSPLRSSTLYEQYF. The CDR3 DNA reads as TGTGCCAGCAGCCCACTTCGATCCTCCACTCTATACGAGCAGTACTTC.